Presented here are 29 T cell receptor beta chains from one specimen sequenced in a study of blood T cell repertoires in COVID-19. Here immunoSEQ multiplex PCR was the method, and the copy in TCRdb shows in-frame clones only, minus some. The table lists 170,000 or so clones, around nine tenths of them singletons. The specimen sequenced was peripheral blood. Receptors were obtained from a woman between 18 and 29 years old who had recovered from COVID-19.

This clone was counted a single time. The chain joins TRBV4-2 to TRBJ2-7; possible D gene TRBD2, 6 bases. The CDR3 contains 16 residues. Germline V gives CDR1 LGHNA, CDR2 YNFKEQ. Trimming left V 3 bases short and J 1 base short, with 16 bases between. The CDR3 is CASSHTAGSRSYEQYV. CDR3 DNA: TGTGCCAGCAGCCACACCGCGGGAAGTCGGTCCTACGAGCAGTACGTC.

The rearrangement links TRBV6-2 or TRBV6-3 to TRBJ2-1, with TRBD2 matching 15 bases. Trimming took 5 bases from V and 5 from J; bases not matched to a gene: 10. Germline-derived CDR1 and CDR2 are MNHEY and SVGEGT. There are 18 residues in the CDR3. In nucleotides, the CDR3 is TGTGCCAGCAGTAACCTTCCCGGGACTAGCGGGGGGAACAATGAGCAGTTCTTC. Translation gives CASSNLPGTSGGNNEQFF.

This clone was counted only a few times. V usage is TRBV5-4 and J usage is TRBJ1-2; 7 nucleotides align to TRBD1. J was trimmed by 4 bases and V by 0 bases; bases with no gene match: 15. From germline, CDR1 is SGHNT and CDR2 YYREEE (reference sequence). The CDR3 extends over 18 amino acids. The CDR3 sequence is CASSLGGGLRQDSYGYTF. The CDR3 coding sequence is TGTGCCAGCAGCTTGGGAGGGGGCCTACGTCAGGACAGCTATGGCTACACCTTC.

The chain combines TRBV6-5 with TRBJ1-5, with 8 bases aligning to TRBD1. Germline CDR1 reads MNHEY; CDR2 reads SVGAGI. This CDR3 is 13 amino acids long. J was trimmed by 7 bases and V by 6 bases; bases with no gene match: 5. In DNA, the CDR3 is TGTGCCAGCAGCCGACAGGGGTACCAGCCCCAGCATTTT. Protein sequence: CASSRQGYQPQHF.

The CDR3 sequence is CASSKQGGGEKLFF. The CDR3 bases are TGTGCCAGCAGCAAACAGGGGGGGGGAGAAAAACTGTTTTTT. V gene TRBV11-2 combines with J gene TRBJ1-4; 8 nucleotides line up with TRBD1. Trimming at V came to 5 bases and at J to 8 bases, leaving 7 bases not matched to a gene. Germline V gives CDR1 SGHAT, CDR2 FQNNGV. The length of the CDR3 is 14 residues.

CDR3 in DNA: TGTGCCAGCAGCCCCACAGGGAACTATGGCTACACCTTC. Its translation: CASSPTGNYGYTF. The chain uses TRBV7-9 and TRBJ1-2; tentatively, D is TRBD1 (6 bases). From germline, CDR1 is SEHNR and CDR2 FQNEAQ (reference sequence). Trimming took 5 bases from V and 2 from J, leaving 9 bases between them. The CDR3 has 13 amino acids.

The chain couples TRBV19 to TRBJ2-3; 9 bases are shared with TRBD2. This CDR3 region has 16 residues. Trimming at V came to 2 bases and at J to 4 bases, leaving 7 bases not matched to a gene. Germline-derived CDR1 and CDR2 are LNHDA and SQIVND (reference sequence). The CDR3: CASSIWGTSNSDTQYF. CDR3 nucleotide sequence: TGTGCCAGTAGTATATGGGGGACTAGCAATTCAGATACGCAGTATTTT.

The chain couples TRBV12-5 to TRBJ2-2; TRBD1 matches at 9 bases. V gave up 1 base and J gave up 5 bases; unmatched junction bases: 5. The germline CDR1 and CDR2 sequences are LGHNT and FRNRAP. CDR3 length equals 16 residues. CDR3 DNA sequence: TGTGCTAGTGGTTTGGGAACAGGGGGCGGGACCGGGGAGCTGTTTTTT. Residues: CASGLGTGGGTGELFF.

This clone was recorded only once. V and J are TRBV5-5 and TRBJ1-2, with 9 nucleotides matching TRBD1. Germline lookup yields CDR1 SGHKS and CDR2 YYEKEE (reference sequence). Germline trimming cut 2 bases from V and 4 bases from J; bases unmatched to any gene: 3. The CDR3 extends over 14 amino acids. As DNA, the CDR3 is TGTGCCAGCAGCTTCGGACAGGGGAGCTATGGCTACACCTTC. The encoded protein is CASSFGQGSYGYTF.

V is TRBV21-1 and J is TRBJ1-2; no DNA check was done on the table's D call, TRBD1. TRBV21-1 is described as a pseudogene. The CDR3 is 16 amino acids. In DNA, the CDR3 is TGTGCCAGCACCCCCAAAGACAGGGGGCGAATCTATGGCTACACCTTC. It is translated as CASTPKDRGRIYGYTF.

V gene TRBV6-4 combines with J gene TRBJ2-1; D is perhaps TRBD1 (5 bases). With 3 bases removed from V and 5 bases from J, the gap between germline ends came to 11 bases. The germline V gene encodes CDR1 MRHNA and CDR2 SNTAGT. CDR3 length equals 14 residues. Here the CDR3 reads CASSDGQGHNEQFF. CDR3 in DNA: TGTGCCAGCAGTGATGGGCAGGGCCACAATGAGCAGTTCTTC.

V and J are TRBV15 and TRBJ1-6; no firm D call. The germline V gene has CDR1 LNHNV and CDR2 YYDKDF (reference sequence). Trimming stripped 6 bases from V and 0 bases from J, with 21 bases between. The CDR3 length is 19 residues. The CDR3 bases are TGTGCCACCAGTCCCCTCGAGGGCCAGATAAGCTCCTATAATTCACCCCTCCACTTT. Protein product: CATSPLEGQISSYNSPLHF.

This sequence joins TRBV7-3 and TRBJ2-7, with a tentative D call TRBD2 (6 bases). With 3 bases removed from V and 5 bases from J, the gap between germline ends came to 11 bases. CDR1 is SGHTA, CDR2 FQGTGA, per germline. This CDR3 is 13 amino acids long. This chain's CDR3 is CASSFVGGDEQYV. As DNA, the CDR3 is TGTGCCAGCAGCTTCGTCGGGGGTGACGAGCAGTACGTC.

This chain uses TRBV7-2 with TRBJ2-7; D possibly corresponds to TRBD2 (5 bases). This CDR3 region has 13 residues. The V and J ends lost 6 bases and 4 bases respectively, with 13 bases between them. Germline V gives CDR1 SGHTA, CDR2 FQGNSA. For the CDR3, the DNA is TGTGCCAGCAGTCTAATCGAGGGTTACGAGCAGTACTTC. This gives the protein CASSLIEGYEQYF.

The chain carries TRBV10-2 and TRBJ2-3; the match to TRBD2 covers 10 bases. Looked up from germline, CDR1 is WSHSY and CDR2 is SAAADI. The CDR3 extends over 12 amino acids. V trimming: 6 bases; J trimming: 10 bases; junction bases outside the gene matches: 4. This CDR3 reads CASRERGGPQYF. CDR3 DNA sequence: TGCGCCAGCAGGGAGCGGGGGGGTCCGCAGTATTTT.

This rearrangement joins TRBV19 to TRBJ2-6, with 8 positions matching TRBD1. The trim removed 1 base at V and 0 bases at J, leaving 2 bases unmatched. The germline V gene encodes CDR1 LNHDA and CDR2 SQIVND (reference sequence). CDR3 length equals 17 residues. CDR3 sequence reads: CASSIAGGRSGANVLTF. The CDR3 nucleotides read TGTGCCAGTAGTATAGCAGGGGGCCGCTCTGGGGCCAACGTCCTGACTTTC.

The chain employs TRBV10-3 and TRBJ2-2; the D gene is possibly TRBD1 (5 bases). Germline V gene lookup returns CDR1 ENHRY and CDR2 SYGVKD. The CDR3 covers 15 residues. Trimming took off 3 bases at V and 6 bases at J, with 14 bases between the two ends. In nucleotides, the CDR3 is TGTGCCATCAGTGAAGTACCCAGGGTTGCCGGGGAGCTGTTTTTT. It is translated as CAISEVPRVAGELFF.

This rearrangement joins TRBV5-4 to TRBJ1-4; TRBD1 matches at 7 bases. The germline gives CDR1 SGHNT, CDR2 YYREEE (reference sequence). The CDR3 loop spans 15 amino acids. Trimming at V came to 2 bases and at J to 5 bases, leaving 6 bases not matched to a gene. The CDR3 is CASSLKTGKNEKLFF. CDR3 DNA sequence: TGTGCCAGCAGCTTAAAGACAGGGAAAAATGAAAAACTGTTTTTT.

The chain employs TRBV29-1 and TRBJ1-4, with 7 positions matching TRBD1. Germline V gene sequence: CDR1 SQVTM, CDR2 ANQGSEA. The CDR3 covers 14 residues. The V gene end was trimmed by 3 bases and the J gene end by 6 bases; junction bases not matched to a gene: 7. CDR3 residues: CSVDTGDSDEKLFF. CDR3 sequence (DNA): TGCAGCGTTGATACAGGGGATAGTGATGAAAAACTGTTTTTT.

This clone is a singleton in its sample. This CDR3 reads CASSPYGGGDTEAFF. The CDR3 DNA sequence: TGTGCCAGCAGTCCCTACGGCGGGGGGGACACTGAAGCTTTCTTT. This chain links TRBV27 with TRBJ1-1; D perhaps matches TRBD1 (5 bases). The CDR3 is 15 residues long. The germline V gene has CDR1 MNHEY and CDR2 SMNVEV (reference sequence). The V end lost 5 bases, the J end lost 3 bases, and 16 bases lay between the germline ends.

V and J are TRBV6-4 and TRBJ2-1, with TRBD1 matching over 8 bases. Trimming removed 6 bases from V and 7 bases from J; junction bases left unmatched: 11. The CDR3 totals 15 residues. Germline values: CDR1 MRHNA, CDR2 SNTAGT. CDR3 protein: CASSSNGQGRNEQFF. CDR3 bases: TGTGCCAGCAGCTCGAATGGACAGGGACGAAATGAGCAGTTCTTC.

The V and J genes are TRBV3-1 (or the pseudogene TRBV3-2) and TRBJ1-6, with 12 bases lining up with TRBD1. Germline lookup yields CDR1 LGHDT and CDR2 YNNKEL (reference sequence). There are 17 residues in the CDR3. The ends lost 3 bases at V and 6 bases at J; junction bases unmatched: 6. Here the CDR3 DNA reads TGTGCCAGCAGCCACCCGGGACAGGGGGCACGTAATTCACCCCTCCACTTT. This encodes CASSHPGQGARNSPLHF.

The chain links TRBV7-9 to TRBJ2-1; D might be TRBD1 (8 bases). The CDR3 length is 15 residues. Germline values: CDR1 SEHNR, CDR2 FQNEAQ (reference sequence). With 5 bases removed from V and 7 bases from J, the gap between germline ends came to 18 bases. This CDR3 reads CASSTTDREGNEQFF. CDR3 DNA: TGTGCCAGCAGCACCACGGACAGGGAGGGTAATGAGCAGTTCTTC.

This chain links TRBV3-1 (or the pseudogene TRBV3-2) with TRBJ1-5; no clear D. The V end was cut by 1 base, the J end by 2 bases, with 12 bases between. The CDR3 is 16 amino acids. Germline assignment: CDR1 LGHDT and CDR2 YNNKEL (reference sequence). The CDR3 nucleotides are TGTGCCAGCAGCCAAGTGTCCGCCGACTGCAATCAGCCCCAGCATTTT. Encoded protein: CASSQVSADCNQPQHF.

CDR3 sequence reads: CASSPSGTSGADTQYF. The CDR3 bases are TGCGCCAGCAGCCCCTCGGGGACTAGCGGGGCAGATACGCAGTATTTT. The rearrangement links TRBV4-1 to TRBJ2-3, with 13 bases matching TRBD2. CDR1 is MGHRA, CDR2 YSYEKL, per germline. The CDR3 sequence is 16 residues long. With 4 bases clipped from V and 4 bases from J, the junction kept 5 bases outside the gene matches.

In nucleotides, the CDR3 is TGTGCCACCAGTGATCCTGCACTAGCGGGAAGTGTAAATGAGCAGTTCTTC. Its protein product is CATSDPALAGSVNEQFF. The V gene is TRBV24-1, the J gene TRBJ2-1; 10 bases map to TRBD2. The length of the CDR3 is 17 residues. With 3 bases clipped from V and 7 bases from J, the junction kept 11 bases outside the gene matches. CDR1 KGHDR and CDR2 SFDVKD come from the germline V gene.

The rearrangement uses TRBV7-9 and TRBJ2-4; the D gene is possibly TRBD2 (6 bases). The CDR3 spans 13 residues. The germline gives CDR1 SEHNR, CDR2 FQNEAQ (reference sequence). Trimming removed 5 bases from V and 8 bases from J, with 13 bases in between. The CDR3 DNA reads TGTGCCAGCAGCCCACCCTCGGGAGACATTCAGTACTTC. This gives the protein CASSPPSGDIQYF.

The chain is built from TRBV27 and TRBJ2-5, with D maybe TRBD1 (5 bases). Germline CDR1 is MNHEY and CDR2 is SMNVEV (reference sequence). The CDR3 covers 16 residues. The germline V and J ends were trimmed by 1 base and 2 bases, with 14 bases remaining between them. In DNA form, the CDR3 reads TGTGCCAGCAGTTTATACGGACACTCCGATCAAGAGACCCAGTACTTC. This codes for CASSLYGHSDQETQYF.

V gene TRBV24-1 combines with J gene TRBJ1-2; no definite D call. This CDR3 has 12 amino acids. Germline V gene sequence: CDR1 KGHDR, CDR2 SFDVKD. V was clipped by 5 bases and J by 2 bases, with 5 bases between them. The CDR3 sequence: CATSGGNYGYTF. The CDR3 DNA is TGTGCCACCAGTGGAGGAAACTATGGCTACACCTTC.